These 16 T cell receptor beta chains came from one sample sequenced in a study of CD8 T cells in ankylosing spondylitis (dated by TCRdb to about 2017). Results the study describes overall, beyond this receptor: A TCR beta motif made up of under ten highly homologous amino acid variants appeared to be characteristic of blood from ankylosing spondylitis patients.

Antigens for these TCRs are unknown. The library came from 5' RACE. Sequencing relied on an Illumina HiSeq 2500. Using fastp at Q25 and MiXCR, TCRdb reprocessed the public reads and kept productive beta chains. Identical CDR3 protein sequences are pooled into one entry, listed with their most common genes and DNA. This sample holds about 750,000 distinct CDR3 sequences; over 15% were observed only once. The ten top clones hold around 19% of the sample. The sequenced material came from blood, either unsorted or a sorted T cell fraction (not recorded which). The receptors here all came from a male donor with ankylosing spondylitis.

The rearrangement links TRBV4-2 to TRBJ1-6; D not resolved. The CDR3 runs 14 residues. Germline CDR1 and CDR2: LGHNA and YNFKEQ. Trimming left V 2 bases short and J 8 bases short, with 10 bases between. CDR3 protein: CASSQQRLDSPLHF. For the CDR3, the DNA is TGTGCCAGCAGCCAACAGCGACTCGATTCACCCCTCCACTTT.

This clonotype has a handful of counts. V and J are TRBV4-1 and TRBJ2-7; 12 bases are shared with TRBD1. This CDR3 spans 16 amino acids. After removal of 1 base from V and 7 bases from J, the junction contained 8 bases not matched to a gene. Germline loops: CDR1 MGHRA, CDR2 YSYEKL. CDR3 loop: CASSQGRGTGGWEQYF. CDR3 nucleotides: TGCGCCAGCAGCCAAGGTCGAGGGACAGGGGGCTGGGAGCAGTACTTC.

In this sample, this clonotype turned up a few times. V and J are TRBV5-1 and TRBJ2-3; tentative D call: TRBD1 (6 bases). V was cut by 1 base and J by 6 bases, with 9 bases left in between. The CDR3 loop spans 13 amino acids. Per the germline V gene, CDR1 is SGHRS and CDR2 is YFSETQ. The CDR3 coding sequence is TGCGCCAGCAGCTTGTCAGGGGACGATACGCAGTATTTT. It specifies CASSLSGDDTQYF.

Ten or more counts support this clonotype. The DNA of the CDR3 is TGTGCCAGCAGCTTAAAGTGGGCGGGAAACTACGAGCAGTACTTC. Its translation: CASSLKWAGNYEQYF. The rearrangement joins TRBV7-2 to TRBJ2-7; tentative D call: TRBD2 (6 bases). Trimming cost V 2 bases and J 3 bases, with 14 bases left between them. Germline CDR1 SGHTA, CDR2 FQGNSA. The CDR3 length is 15 residues.

This chain connects TRBV11-2 to TRBJ1-5; D is uncertain. Germline lookup yields CDR1 SGHAT and CDR2 FQNNGV. The length of the CDR3 is 14 residues. Trimming pared 4 bases from V and 2 bases from J, leaving 9 bases between. The DNA for the CDR3 is TGTGCCAGCAGCTCCCGGGATGGCAATCAGCCCCAGCATTTT. It translates to CASSSRDGNQPQHF.

This chain joins TRBV7-9 and TRBJ1-2; D unclear. The CDR3 runs 15 residues. Germline V gene data show CDR1 as SEHNR and CDR2 as FQNEAQ (reference sequence). Trimming stripped 1 base from V and 6 bases from J, with 15 bases between. The CDR3 sequence is CASSLVASVGDGYTF. The CDR3 DNA reads as TGTGCCAGCAGCTTAGTTGCCAGCGTTGGGGATGGCTACACCTTC.

The chain employs TRBV4-1 and TRBJ2-7, with D perhaps TRBD1 (6 bases). The V end was cut by 0 bases, the J end by 0 bases, with 9 bases between. The CDR3 runs 15 residues. CDR1 and CDR2 from the germline V gene are MGHRA and YSYEKL. Here the CDR3 DNA reads TGCGCCAGCAGCCAAGAGGACAGACCCTCCTACGAGCAGTACTTC. Translating gives CASSQEDRPSYEQYF.

The chain couples TRBV5-6 to TRBJ1-3, with D unresolved. Trimming took 1 base from V and 8 from J, leaving 7 bases between them. The V gene's germline CDR1 is SGHDT and CDR2 YYEEEE. The CDR3 extends over 12 amino acids. CDR3 in DNA: TGTGCCAGCAGCTTGAACAGCTACACCATATATTTT. Its translation: CASSLNSYTIYF.

This clonotype has at least ten counts. The chain uses TRBV20-1 and TRBJ1-1; D call uncertain. Between the trimmed V and J ends, which lost 6 bases and 1 base, there was a span of 12 bases. Looked up from germline, CDR1 is DFQATT and CDR2 is SNEGSKA (reference sequence). The CDR3 is 13 amino acids. This CDR3 is CSAPGLSNTEAFF. The DNA of the CDR3 is TGCAGTGCGCCAGGACTCTCGAACACTGAAGCTTTCTTT.

This clonotype was recorded many times. The V and J genes are TRBV6-4 and TRBJ2-2, with D unresolved. CDR1 MRHNA and CDR2 SNTAGT come from the germline V gene. Between the trimmed V and J ends, which lost 3 bases and 4 bases, there was a span of 6 bases. The CDR3 totals 13 residues. CDR3 nucleotides: TGTGCCAGCAGTGAAGGTGGCACCGGGGAGCTGTTTTTT. Amino acids: CASSEGGTGELFF.

This chain connects TRBV4-2 to TRBJ2-1, with unresolved D. The CDR3 is 15 residues long. Trimming shortened V by 0 bases and J by 1 base, and 7 bases separated the two germline ends. Germline V gene sequence: CDR1 LGHNA, CDR2 YNFKEQ. The CDR3, as DNA: TGTGCCAGCAGCCAAGAACGACGATCCTACAATGAGCAGTTCTTC. It is translated as CASSQERRSYNEQFF.

This chain uses TRBV5-1 with TRBJ1-2, with D possibly TRBD1 on 6 matching bases. This CDR3 is 14 amino acids long. Germline-derived CDR1 and CDR2 are SGHRS and YFSETQ. Trimming pared 7 bases from V and 2 bases from J, leaving 15 bases between. CDR3 sequence (DNA): TGCGCCAGCCGCCCCGGGACACAGAACTATGGCTACACCTTC. Protein sequence: CASRPGTQNYGYTF.

This clonotype was observed a few times. V gene TRBV28 combines with J gene TRBJ2-7; 9 bases align to TRBD2. V lost 5 bases and J lost 3; bases outside the gene matches: 8. Germline CDR1 reads MDHEN; CDR2 reads SYDVKM. The CDR3 extends over 15 amino acids. The CDR3 here is CASSRPGTSSYEQYF. The CDR3 DNA follows: TGTGCCAGCAGTCGACCCGGGACTAGCAGCTACGAGCAGTACTTC.

This clonotype was seen many times. This chain links TRBV6-1 with TRBJ1-4, with D tentatively TRBD1 (6 bases). The germline V gene encodes CDR1 MNHNS and CDR2 SASEGT. This CDR3 is 14 amino acids long. V was pared by 6 bases and J by 8 bases, with 16 bases between. Here the CDR3 DNA reads TGTGCCAGCAGGGAGGGGGGGCGCTGGGAAAAACTGTTTTTT. Amino acid sequence: CASREGGRWEKLFF.

This clonotype occurred a few times. This rearrangement joins TRBV28 to TRBJ2-6, with D unresolved. Germline CDR1 is MDHEN and CDR2 is SYDVKM. The CDR3 runs 14 residues. The V end lost 6 bases, the J end lost 0 bases, and 6 bases lay between the germline ends. The DNA of the CDR3 is TGTGCCAGCAGGGAACGCTCTGGGGCCAACGTCCTGACTTTC. Translated, it gives CASRERSGANVLTF.

The count of this clonotype is one. J is TRBJ2-7 and V is TRBV29-1; D is ambiguous. The CDR3 is 12 residues long. CDR1 and CDR2 from the germline V gene are SQVTM and ANQGSEA. V lost 6 bases, J lost 0 bases, and 9 bases lay in between. Here the CDR3 reads CSVWVSSYEQYF. CDR3 coding DNA: TGCAGCGTCTGGGTTAGCTCCTACGAGCAGTACTTC.